The TCR beta chain described here comes from a study of early T cells in non-severe SARS-CoV-2 infection. Study-wide background: The sequenced material was bulk RNA from unsorted whole blood, and its chains were unpaired.

The TCR library protocol was used to attach unique molecular identifiers. These identifiers were attached to individual cDNA molecules. Via MiXCR, TCRdb re-called the 5' RACE reads, giving one row per CDR3 protein. The data contain about 49,000 distinct CDR3 sequences, about 10% of them singletons. The CDR3 extends over 15 amino acids. Germline assignment: CDR1 SGDLS and CDR2 YYNGEE. V lost 0 bases and J lost 5, with 13 bases in between. Notes on the study in general: Database matching using VDJdb favored anti-spike CD8 responses, with private and CD4 specificities left missing.

Ten or more counts support this clonotype. Its target is unknown. The V gene is TRBV9, the J gene TRBJ2-3; D is perhaps TRBD2 (6 bases). The clonotype originates from an adult who was a healthcare worker with PCR-confirmed SARS-CoV-2 infection or an uninfected control (not recorded which). Sequencing input: whole blood. In DNA form, the CDR3 reads TGTGCCAGCAGCGTAGTAGGGACTCGGGGAGATACGCAGTATTTT. Translated, it gives CASSVVGTRGDTQYF.